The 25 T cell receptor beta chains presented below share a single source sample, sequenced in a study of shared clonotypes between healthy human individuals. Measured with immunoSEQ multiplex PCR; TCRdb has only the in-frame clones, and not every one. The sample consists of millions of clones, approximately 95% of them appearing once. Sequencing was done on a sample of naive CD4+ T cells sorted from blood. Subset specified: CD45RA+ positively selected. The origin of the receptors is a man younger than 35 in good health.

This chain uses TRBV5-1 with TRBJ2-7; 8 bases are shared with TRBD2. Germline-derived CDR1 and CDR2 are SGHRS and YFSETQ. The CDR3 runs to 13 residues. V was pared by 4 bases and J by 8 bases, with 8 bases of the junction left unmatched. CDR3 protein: CASSAGGDKKQYF. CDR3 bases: TGCGCCAGCAGCGCGGGGGGAGACAAGAAGCAGTACTTC.

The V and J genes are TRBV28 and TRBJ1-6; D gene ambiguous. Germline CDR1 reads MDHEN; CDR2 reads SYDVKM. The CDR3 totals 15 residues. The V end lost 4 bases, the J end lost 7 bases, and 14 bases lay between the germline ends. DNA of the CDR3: TGTGCCAGCAGTTCCCCCGACGTGCCGAATTCACCCCTCCACTTT. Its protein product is CASSSPDVPNSPLHF.

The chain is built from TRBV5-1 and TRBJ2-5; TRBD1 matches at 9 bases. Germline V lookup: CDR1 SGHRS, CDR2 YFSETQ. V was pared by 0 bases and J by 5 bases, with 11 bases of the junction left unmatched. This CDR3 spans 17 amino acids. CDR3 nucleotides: TGCGCCAGCAGCTTGGCTCCCACCGGGACAGGGAAGGAGACCCAGTACTTC. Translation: CASSLAPTGTGKETQYF.

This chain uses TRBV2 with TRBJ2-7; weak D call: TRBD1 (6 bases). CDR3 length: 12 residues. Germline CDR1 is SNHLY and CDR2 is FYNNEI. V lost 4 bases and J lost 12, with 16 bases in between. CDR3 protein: CASSVAGELRYF. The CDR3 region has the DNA TGTGCCAGCAGTGTAGCAGGGGAGTTAAGGTACTTC.

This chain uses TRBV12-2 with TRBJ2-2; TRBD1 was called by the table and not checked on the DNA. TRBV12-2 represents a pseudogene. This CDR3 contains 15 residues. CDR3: CASRLEGTGAGELFF. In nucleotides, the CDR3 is TGTGCAAGTCGCTTGGAAGGGACAGGGGCCGGGGAGCTGTTTTTT.

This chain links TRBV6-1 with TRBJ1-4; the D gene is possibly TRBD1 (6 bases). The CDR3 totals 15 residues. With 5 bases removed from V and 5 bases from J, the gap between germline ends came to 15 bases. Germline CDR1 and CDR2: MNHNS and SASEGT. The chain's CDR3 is CASSQWGAPNEKLFF. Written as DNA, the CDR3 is TGTGCCAGCAGTCAGTGGGGGGCGCCAAATGAAAAACTGTTTTTT.

The CDR3 here is CASSFVGSASTDTQYF. The CDR3 coding sequence is TGCGCCAGCAGCTTTGTAGGAAGTGCTAGCACAGATACGCAGTATTTT. The chain links TRBV5-1 to TRBJ2-3; D is ambiguous. V was pared by 2 bases and J by 0 bases, with 13 bases between. The CDR3 consists of 16 residues. The V gene's germline CDR1 is SGHRS and CDR2 YFSETQ.

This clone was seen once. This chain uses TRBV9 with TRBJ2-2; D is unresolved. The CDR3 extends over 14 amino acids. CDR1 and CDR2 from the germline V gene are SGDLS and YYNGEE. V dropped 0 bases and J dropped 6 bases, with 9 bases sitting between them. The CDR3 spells CASSVDVGSGELFF. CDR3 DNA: TGTGCCAGCAGCGTAGATGTGGGCTCCGGGGAGCTGTTTTTT. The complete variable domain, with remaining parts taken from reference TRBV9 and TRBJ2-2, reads DSGVTQTPKHLITATGQRVTLRCSPRSGDLSVYWYQQSLDQGLQFLIQYYNGEERAKGNILERFSAQQFPDLHSELNLSSLELGDSALYFCASSVDVGSGELFFGEGSRLTVL.

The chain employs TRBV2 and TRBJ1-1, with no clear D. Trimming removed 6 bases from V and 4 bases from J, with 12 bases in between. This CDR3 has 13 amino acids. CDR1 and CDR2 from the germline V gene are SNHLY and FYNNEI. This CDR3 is CASSATAVTEAFF. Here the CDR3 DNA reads TGTGCCAGCAGCGCTACAGCGGTCACTGAAGCTTTCTTT.

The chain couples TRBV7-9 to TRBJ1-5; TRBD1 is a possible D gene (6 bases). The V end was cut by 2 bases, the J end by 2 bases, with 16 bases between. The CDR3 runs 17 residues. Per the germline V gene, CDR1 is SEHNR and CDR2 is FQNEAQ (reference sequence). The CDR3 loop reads CASSLWERTEGNQPQHF. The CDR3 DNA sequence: TGTGCCAGCAGCTTATGGGAGCGGACAGAAGGCAATCAGCCCCAGCATTTT.

CDR3 loop: CATSTAGVSGLGGYTF. For the CDR3, the DNA is TGTGCCACCAGTACTGCCGGGGTCTCAGGGTTGGGTGGCTACACCTTC. This sequence joins TRBV15 and TRBJ1-2; a possible D gene is TRBD1 (5 bases). Per the germline V gene, CDR1 is LNHNV and CDR2 is YYDKDF (reference sequence). This CDR3 region has 16 residues. V was shortened by 6 bases and J by 7 bases, with 24 bases between the two germline ends.

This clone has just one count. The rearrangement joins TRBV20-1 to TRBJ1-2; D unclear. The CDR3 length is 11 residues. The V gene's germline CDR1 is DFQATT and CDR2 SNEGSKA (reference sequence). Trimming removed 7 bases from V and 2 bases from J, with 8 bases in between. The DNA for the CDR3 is TGCAGTGTGCGGGTCAACTATGGCTACACCTTC. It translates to CSVRVNYGYTF.

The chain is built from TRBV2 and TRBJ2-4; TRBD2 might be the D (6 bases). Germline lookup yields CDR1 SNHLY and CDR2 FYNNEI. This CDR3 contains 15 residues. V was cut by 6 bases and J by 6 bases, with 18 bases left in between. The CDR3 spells CASRGRGEPSNIQYF. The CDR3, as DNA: TGTGCCAGCAGGGGGCGGGGCGAGCCCTCAAACATTCAGTACTTC.

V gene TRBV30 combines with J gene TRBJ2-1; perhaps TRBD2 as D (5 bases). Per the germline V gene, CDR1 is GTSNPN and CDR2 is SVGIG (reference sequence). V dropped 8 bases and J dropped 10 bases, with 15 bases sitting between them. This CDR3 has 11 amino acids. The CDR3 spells CAVKRAKEQFF. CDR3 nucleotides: TGTGCCGTGAAGAGGGCCAAGGAGCAGTTCTTC.

CDR3 amino acids: CASSLQENQPQHF. The DNA for the CDR3 is TGTGCCAGCAGCTTACAGGAGAATCAGCCCCAGCATTTT. This chain joins TRBV7-2 and TRBJ1-5; D unclear. The CDR3 has 13 amino acids. Germline values: CDR1 SGHTA, CDR2 FQGNSA. Trimming took 2 bases from V and 4 from J, leaving 6 bases between them.

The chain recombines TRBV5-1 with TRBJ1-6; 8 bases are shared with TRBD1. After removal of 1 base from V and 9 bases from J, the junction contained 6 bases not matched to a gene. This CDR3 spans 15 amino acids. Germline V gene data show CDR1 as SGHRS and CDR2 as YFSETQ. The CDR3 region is CASSLLGQGSSPLHF. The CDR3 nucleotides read TGCGCCAGCAGCTTGCTCGGACAGGGATCTTCACCCCTCCACTTT.

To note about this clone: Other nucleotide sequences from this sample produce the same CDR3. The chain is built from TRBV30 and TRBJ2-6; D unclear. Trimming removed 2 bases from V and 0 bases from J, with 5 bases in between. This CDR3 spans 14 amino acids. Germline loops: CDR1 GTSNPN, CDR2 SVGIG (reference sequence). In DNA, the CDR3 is TGTGCCTGGAGTACTGGCTCTGGGGCCAACGTCCTGACTTTC. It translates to CAWSTGSGANVLTF. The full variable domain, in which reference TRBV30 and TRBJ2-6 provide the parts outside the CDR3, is SQTIHQWPATLVQPVGSPLSLECTVEGTSNPNLYWYRQAAGRGLQLLFYSVGIGQISSEVPQNLSASRPQDRQFILSSKKLLLSDSGFYLCAWSTGSGANVLTFGAGSRLTVL.

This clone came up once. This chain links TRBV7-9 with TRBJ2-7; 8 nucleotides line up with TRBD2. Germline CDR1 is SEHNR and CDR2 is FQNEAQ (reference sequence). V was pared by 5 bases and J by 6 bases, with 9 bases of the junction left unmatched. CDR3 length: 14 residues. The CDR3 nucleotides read TGTGCCAGCAGCCGGACTAGCAGTTTCCCCGAGCAGTACTTC. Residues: CASSRTSSFPEQYF.

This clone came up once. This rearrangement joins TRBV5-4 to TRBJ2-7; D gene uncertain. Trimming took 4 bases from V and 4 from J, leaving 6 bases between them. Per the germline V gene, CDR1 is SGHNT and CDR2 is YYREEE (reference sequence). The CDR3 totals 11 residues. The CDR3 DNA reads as TGTGCCAGCAGCGGCGAGTACGAGCAGTACTTC. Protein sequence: CASSGEYEQYF.

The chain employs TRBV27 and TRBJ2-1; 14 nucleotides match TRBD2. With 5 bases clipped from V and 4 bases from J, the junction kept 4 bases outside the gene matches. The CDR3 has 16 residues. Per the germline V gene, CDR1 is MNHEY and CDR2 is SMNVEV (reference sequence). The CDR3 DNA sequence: TGTGCCAGCAGTCCGCGGACTAGCGGGGGGTACAATGAGCAGTTCTTC. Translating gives CASSPRTSGGYNEQFF.

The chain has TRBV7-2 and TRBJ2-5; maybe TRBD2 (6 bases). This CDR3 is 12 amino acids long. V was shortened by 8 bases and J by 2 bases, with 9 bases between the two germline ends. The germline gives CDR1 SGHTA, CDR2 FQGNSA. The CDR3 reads CASGRGQETQYF. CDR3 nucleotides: TGTGCCAGCGGACGGGGGCAAGAGACCCAGTACTTC.

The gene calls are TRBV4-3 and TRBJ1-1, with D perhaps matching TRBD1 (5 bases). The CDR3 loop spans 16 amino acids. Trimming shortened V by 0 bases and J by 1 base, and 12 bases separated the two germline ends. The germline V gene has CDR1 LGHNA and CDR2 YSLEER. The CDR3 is CASSQDIGGTNTEAFF. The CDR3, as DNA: TGCGCCAGCAGCCAAGATATCGGAGGGACGAACACTGAAGCTTTCTTT.

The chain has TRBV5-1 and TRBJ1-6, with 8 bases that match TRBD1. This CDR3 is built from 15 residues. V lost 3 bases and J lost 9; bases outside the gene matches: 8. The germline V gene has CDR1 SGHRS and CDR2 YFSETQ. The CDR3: CASSSRGLGGSPLHF. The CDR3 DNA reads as TGCGCCAGCAGCTCCAGGGGGCTTGGGGGTTCACCCCTCCACTTT. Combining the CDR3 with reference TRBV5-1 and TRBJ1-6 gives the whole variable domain KAGVTQTPRYLIKTRGQQVTLSCSPISGHRSVSWYQQTPGQGLQFLFEYFSETQRNKGNFPGRFSGRQFSNSRSEMNVSTLELGDSALYLCASSSRGLGGSPLHFGNGTRLTVT.

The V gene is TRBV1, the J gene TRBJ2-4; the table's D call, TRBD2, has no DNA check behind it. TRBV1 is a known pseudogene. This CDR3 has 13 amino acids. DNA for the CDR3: TGCACCAGCAGCCTCGGGGGGTCTGTTGGTCAGTACTTC. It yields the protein CTSSLGGSVGQYF.

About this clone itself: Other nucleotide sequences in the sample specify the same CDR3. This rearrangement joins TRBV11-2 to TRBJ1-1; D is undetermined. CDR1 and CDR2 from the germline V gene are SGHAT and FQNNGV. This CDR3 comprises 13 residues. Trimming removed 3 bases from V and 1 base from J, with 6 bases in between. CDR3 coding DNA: TGTGCCAGCAGCTTTAGAGAGAACACTGAAGCTTTCTTT. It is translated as CASSFRENTEAFF.